This is a list of T cell receptor beta chains from one sample in a study of blood T cells in healthy people across ages. TCRdb re-called the 5' RACE reads through MiXCR, storing one row per CDR3 protein. The table lists hundreds of thousands of distinct CDR3 sequences, 53% of them singletons, with roughly two fifths in the top ten. Material: blood. The receptor set was obtained from a man of 80 years or more in good health. CDR3s include the opening cysteine and the closing phenylalanine or tryptophan. Fields, in order: V gene, J gene, D gene, clone size, CDR3 protein, CDR3 DNA. The D gene is left open where the match is weak. The size of a clone is reported for some rows only, either as once, few or many, or as a class for expanded clones.

v_call: TRBV6-1; j_call: TRBJ2-7; d_call: TRBD2; clone_size: many; cdr3_aa: CASSLLAGGPYEQYF; cdr3_nt: TGTGCCAGCAGCTTACTAGCGGGAGGGCCCTACGAGCAGTACTTC
v_call: TRBV3-1; j_call: TRBJ2-6; d_call: NA; clone_size: NA; cdr3_aa: CASSQGRPSGANVLTF; cdr3_nt: TGTGCCAGCAGCCAAGGTCGGCCGTCTGGGGCCAACGTCCTGACTTTC
v_call: TRBV2; j_call: TRBJ2-1; d_call: NA; clone_size: NA; cdr3_aa: CASTNLGGNEQFF; cdr3_nt: TGTGCCAGCACGAACCTAGGCGGCAATGAGCAGTTCTTC
v_call: TRBV29-1; j_call: TRBJ2-7; d_call: TRBD1; clone_size: NA; cdr3_aa: CSVEWTGRPYEQYF; cdr3_nt: TGCAGCGTTGAGTGGACAGGGAGGCCCTACGAGCAGTACTTC
v_call: TRBV20-1; j_call: TRBJ1-1; d_call: TRBD1; clone_size: once; cdr3_aa: CSARNQDRGDRAFF; cdr3_nt: TGCAGTGCTAGAAATCAGGACAGGGGTGATAGGGCTTTCTTT
v_call: TRBV20-1; j_call: TRBJ2-7; d_call: TRBD2; clone_size: few; cdr3_aa: CSARPLSGRAHEQYF; cdr3_nt: TGCAGTGCTAGACCACTGAGCGGGAGGGCCCACGAGCAGTACTTC
v_call: TRBV6-2/TRBV6-3; j_call: TRBJ2-4; d_call: NA; clone_size: few; cdr3_aa: CASSYDGTKNIQYF; cdr3_nt: TGTGCCAGCAGTTACGACGGGACCAAAAACATTCAGTACTTC
v_call: TRBV20-1; j_call: TRBJ1-2; d_call: TRBD1; clone_size: once; cdr3_aa: CSVPGQAASDYGYTF; cdr3_nt: TGCAGTGTACCTGGACAGGCGGCGTCGGACTATGGCTACACCTTC
v_call: TRBV7-3; j_call: TRBJ2-6; d_call: TRBD2; clone_size: NA; cdr3_aa: CASSLIPSGSPSGANVLTF; cdr3_nt: TGTGCCAGCAGCTTAATCCCTAGCGGGAGCCCCTCTGGGGCCAACGTCCTGACTTTC
v_call: TRBV5-1; j_call: TRBJ2-5; d_call: NA; clone_size: NA; cdr3_aa: CASSPDSYPGETQYF; cdr3_nt: TGCGCCAGCAGCCCGGACAGCTACCCGGGGGAGACCCAGTACTTC
v_call: TRBV2; j_call: TRBJ2-1; d_call: NA; clone_size: NA; cdr3_aa: CASCSSFQETQFF; cdr3_nt: TGTGCCAGCTGTAGCAGTTTTCAAGAGACCCAGTTCTTC
v_call: TRBV4-1; j_call: TRBJ2-2; d_call: TRBD2; clone_size: NA; cdr3_aa: CASSQAGGRGTGELFF; cdr3_nt: TGCGCCAGCAGCCAAGCAGGCGGGAGAGGGACCGGGGAGCTGTTTTTT
v_call: TRBV5-1; j_call: TRBJ2-1; d_call: NA; clone_size: few; cdr3_aa: CASSLAQSSYNEQFF; cdr3_nt: TGCGCCAGCAGCTTGGCTCAGAGCTCCTACAATGAGCAGTTCTTC
v_call: TRBV7-3; j_call: TRBJ2-1; d_call: NA; clone_size: NA; cdr3_aa: CASSPQPSYNEQFF; cdr3_nt: TGTGCCAGCAGCCCCCAGCCATCCTACAATGAGCAGTTCTTC
v_call: TRBV12-3/TRBV12-4; j_call: TRBJ1-1; d_call: TRBD1; clone_size: NA; cdr3_aa: CASSPPGQGYTEAFF; cdr3_nt: TGTGCCAGCAGCCCCCCGGGACAGGGGTACACTGAAGCTTTCTTT
v_call: TRBV9; j_call: TRBJ2-4; d_call: TRBD2; clone_size: few; cdr3_aa: CASSRTLAGGSNIQYF; cdr3_nt: TGTGCCAGCAGCCGAACTCTAGCGGGAGGTTCCAACATTCAGTACTTC
v_call: TRBV6-1; j_call: TRBJ2-3; d_call: NA; clone_size: NA; cdr3_aa: CASSGIPGRWSRYAYF; cdr3_nt: TGTGCCAGCAGTGGAATCCCGGGACGGTGGTCCAGATACGCGTATTTT
v_call: TRBV7-7; j_call: TRBJ2-7; d_call: TRBD2; clone_size: once; cdr3_aa: CASSLDRGSGEQYF; cdr3_nt: TGTGCTAGCAGCTTAGACCGCGGGAGCGGCGAGCAGTACTTC
v_call: TRBV12-3/TRBV12-4; j_call: TRBJ2-3; d_call: TRBD2; clone_size: NA; cdr3_aa: CASSRGDILAGLGRYAYF; cdr3_nt: TGTGCCAGCAGCCGGGGAGACATTCTAGCGGGACTGGGAAGATACGCGTATTTT
v_call: TRBV11-2; j_call: TRBJ2-6; d_call: NA; clone_size: few; cdr3_aa: CASSLSMGANVLTF; cdr3_nt: TGTGCCAGCAGCTTAAGCATGGGGGCCAACGTCCTGACTTTC
v_call: TRBV29-1; j_call: TRBJ1-1; d_call: TRBD1; clone_size: NA; cdr3_aa: CSPRQGIGSEAFF; cdr3_nt: TGCAGCCCCCGACAGGGAATCGGGAGTGAAGCTTTCTTT
v_call: TRBV4-1; j_call: TRBJ2-1; d_call: TRBD1; clone_size: few; cdr3_aa: CASSQGGQGVNEQFF; cdr3_nt: TGCGCCAGCAGCCAAGGAGGACAGGGGGTGAATGAGCAGTTCTTC
v_call: TRBV6-5; j_call: TRBJ1-2; d_call: NA; clone_size: NA; cdr3_aa: CASTPRGVGERGYTF; cdr3_nt: TGTGCCAGCACCCCGAGGGGCGTAGGCGAGCGGGGCTACACCTTC
v_call: TRBV5-1; j_call: TRBJ2-3; d_call: TRBD2; clone_size: few; cdr3_aa: CASSLISGSLRYAYF; cdr3_nt: TGCGCCAGCAGCTTGATTAGCGGGAGTCTCAGATACGCGTATTTT
v_call: TRBV11-1; j_call: TRBJ1-5; d_call: NA; clone_size: NA; cdr3_aa: CASSLSAGDQPQHF; cdr3_nt: TGTGCCAGCAGCTTATCGGCAGGAGATCAGCCCCAGCATTTT
v_call: TRBV5-1; j_call: TRBJ1-6; d_call: TRBD1; clone_size: NA; cdr3_aa: CASSLFAQGDKSPLHF; cdr3_nt: TGCGCCAGCAGCTTGTTCGCACAGGGGGATAAGTCACCCCTCCACTTT
v_call: TRBV29-1; j_call: TRBJ2-7; d_call: TRBD2; clone_size: few; cdr3_aa: CSVGGLAGGEQYF; cdr3_nt: TGCAGCGTTGGGGGACTAGCGGGAGGGGAGCAGTACTTC
v_call: TRBV5-6; j_call: TRBJ2-1; d_call: TRBD2; clone_size: NA; cdr3_aa: CASSRNPGTNYNEQFF; cdr3_nt: TGTGCCAGCAGCCGAAACCCCGGGACTAACTACAATGAGCAGTTCTTC
v_call: TRBV20-1; j_call: TRBJ2-1; d_call: TRBD1; clone_size: NA; cdr3_aa: CSANDREPYNEQFF; cdr3_nt: TGCAGTGCTAATGACAGGGAACCCTACAATGAGCAGTTCTTC
v_call: TRBV12-3/TRBV12-4; j_call: TRBJ2-7; d_call: NA; clone_size: NA; cdr3_aa: CASSTWGVSGTEATYNEQYF; cdr3_nt: TGTGCCAGCAGTACCTGGGGGGTTAGCGGGACAGAGGCCACCTACAATGAGCAGTACTTC
v_call: TRBV20-1; j_call: TRBJ2-3; d_call: TRBD2; clone_size: NA; cdr3_aa: CSALPGGSGRGGRYAYF; cdr3_nt: TGCAGTGCCCTACCGGGAGGTAGCGGGAGAGGTGGGAGATACGCGTATTTT
v_call: TRBV28; j_call: TRBJ2-5; d_call: TRBD1; clone_size: NA; cdr3_aa: CASSLWGTVGQETQYF; cdr3_nt: TGTGCCAGCAGTTTATGGGGGACAGTGGGCCAAGAGACCCAGTACTTC
v_call: TRBV20-1; j_call: TRBJ1-5; d_call: NA; clone_size: NA; cdr3_aa: CSARPQTRGSYWDLPQHF; cdr3_nt: TGCAGTGCTAGACCACAGACACGAGGATCTTATTGGGATCTGCCCCAGCATTTT
v_call: TRBV3-1; j_call: TRBJ2-7; d_call: NA; clone_size: NA; cdr3_aa: CASSRKDSGSYEQYF; cdr3_nt: TGTGCCAGCAGCCGAAAGGACAGTGGTTCCTACGAGCAGTACTTC
v_call: TRBV20-1; j_call: TRBJ1-3; d_call: TRBD1; clone_size: once; cdr3_aa: CSARGLDRTLTDSGNTIYF; cdr3_nt: TGCAGTGCTAGAGGATTGGACAGGACTCTAACCGACTCTGGAAACACCATATATTTT
v_call: TRBV11-1; j_call: TRBJ2-5; d_call: TRBD2; clone_size: NA; cdr3_aa: CASSPDLLAGTQYF; cdr3_nt: TGTGCCAGCAGTCCGGACCTCCTAGCGGGTACCCAGTACTTC
v_call: TRBV7-6; j_call: TRBJ2-2; d_call: NA; clone_size: few; cdr3_aa: CASSPLGGGELFF; cdr3_nt: TGTGCCAGCAGCCCCCTGGGCGGCGGGGAGCTGTTTTTT
v_call: TRBV2; j_call: TRBJ2-7; d_call: TRBD1; clone_size: NA; cdr3_aa: CASSESQGAYEQYF; cdr3_nt: TGTGCCAGCAGTGAGAGTCAGGGGGCCTACGAGCAGTACTTC
v_call: TRBV12-3/TRBV12-4; j_call: TRBJ2-7; d_call: NA; clone_size: once; cdr3_aa: CASSLEVLRDFPYEQYF; cdr3_nt: TGTGCCAGCAGTTTAGAGGTTTTGAGGGACTTTCCCTACGAGCAGTACTTC
v_call: TRBV3-1; j_call: TRBJ2-7; d_call: TRBD1; clone_size: NA; cdr3_aa: CASRSGTAYEQYF; cdr3_nt: TGTGCCAGCAGGTCTGGGACAGCATACGAGCAGTACTTC
v_call: TRBV9; j_call: TRBJ2-7; d_call: NA; clone_size: NA; cdr3_aa: CASSVGRDSSYEQYF; cdr3_nt: TGTGCCAGCAGCGTAGGGCGGGACAGCTCCTACGAGCAGTACTTC
v_call: TRBV5-1; j_call: TRBJ2-7; d_call: NA; clone_size: few; cdr3_aa: CASSIGDSAGEQYF; cdr3_nt: TGCGCCAGCAGTATCGGGGACTCCGCCGGCGAGCAGTACTTC
v_call: TRBV29-1; j_call: TRBJ1-2; d_call: TRBD1; clone_size: NA; cdr3_aa: CSGRTGYYGYTF; cdr3_nt: TGCAGCGGCCGGACAGGGTACTATGGCTACACCTTC
v_call: TRBV12-3/TRBV12-4; j_call: TRBJ2-3; d_call: NA; clone_size: NA; cdr3_aa: CASSFSSADTQYF; cdr3_nt: TGTGCCAGCAGTTTTTCCAGCGCAGATACGCAGTATTTT
v_call: TRBV7-2; j_call: TRBJ2-1; d_call: TRBD2; clone_size: few; cdr3_aa: CASSPFSGRAGSEQFF; cdr3_nt: TGTGCCAGCAGCCCCTTTAGCGGGAGGGCCGGCAGTGAGCAGTTCTTC
v_call: TRBV20-1; j_call: TRBJ2-1; d_call: TRBD2; clone_size: few; cdr3_aa: CSAPSGPSSYNEQFF; cdr3_nt: TGCAGTGCCCCTAGCGGACCAAGCTCCTACAATGAGCAGTTCTTC
v_call: TRBV7-2; j_call: TRBJ2-1; d_call: NA; clone_size: NA; cdr3_aa: CASGKGGFSSYNEQFF; cdr3_nt: TGTGCCAGCGGGAAGGGAGGATTTTCGTCCTACAATGAGCAGTTCTTC
v_call: TRBV6-5; j_call: TRBJ1-2; d_call: TRBD1; clone_size: few; cdr3_aa: CASIQTGTNYGYTF; cdr3_nt: TGTGCCAGCATCCAGACAGGGACTAACTATGGCTACACCTTC
v_call: TRBV29-1; j_call: TRBJ2-7; d_call: NA; clone_size: few; cdr3_aa: CSVGKGSTYEQYF; cdr3_nt: TGCAGCGTTGGTAAGGGGAGTACGTACGAGCAGTACTTC
v_call: TRBV20-1; j_call: TRBJ2-4; d_call: NA; clone_size: NA; cdr3_aa: CSARVVQLAKNIQYF; cdr3_nt: TGCAGTGCTAGAGTTGTCCAGCTAGCCAAAAACATTCAGTACTTC
v_call: TRBV7-2; j_call: TRBJ2-3; d_call: TRBD2; clone_size: once; cdr3_aa: CASSLGLWRENPRYAYF; cdr3_nt: TGTGCCAGCAGCTTAGGACTTTGGCGGGAGAACCCCAGATACGCGTATTTT
v_call: TRBV10-2; j_call: TRBJ2-3; d_call: NA; clone_size: NA; cdr3_aa: CASKVGGPTDTQYF; cdr3_nt: TGCGCCAGCAAGGTGGGGGGGCCCACAGATACGCAGTATTTT
v_call: TRBV20-1; j_call: TRBJ2-1; d_call: TRBD2; clone_size: NA; cdr3_aa: CSAFVRSGSGSYNEQFF; cdr3_nt: TGCAGTGCCTTCGTCAGGAGCGGGAGTGGGTCCTACAATGAGCAGTTCTTC